This TCR beta chain was sequenced in a study of blood T cell repertoires in COVID-19. The CDR3 runs to 14 residues. In germline, CDR1 is MNHNY, CDR2 SVGAGI (reference sequence). J lost 6 bases, V lost 6 bases, and 6 bases had no gene match. Measured with immunoSEQ multiplex PCR; TCRdb has only the in-frame clones, and not every one. The sample shows over 200,000 clones, around nine tenths of them seen only once. This clone was detected only once. Material for sequencing was peripheral blood. The sequence was collected from a middle-aged woman who had recovered from COVID-19. The rearrangement joins TRBV6-6 to TRBJ1-2; 11 bases are shared with TRBD1. In DNA, the CDR3 is TGTGCCAGCAGCCACGGGACAGGGGGTAATGGCTACACCTTC. It is translated as CASSHGTGGNGYTF.